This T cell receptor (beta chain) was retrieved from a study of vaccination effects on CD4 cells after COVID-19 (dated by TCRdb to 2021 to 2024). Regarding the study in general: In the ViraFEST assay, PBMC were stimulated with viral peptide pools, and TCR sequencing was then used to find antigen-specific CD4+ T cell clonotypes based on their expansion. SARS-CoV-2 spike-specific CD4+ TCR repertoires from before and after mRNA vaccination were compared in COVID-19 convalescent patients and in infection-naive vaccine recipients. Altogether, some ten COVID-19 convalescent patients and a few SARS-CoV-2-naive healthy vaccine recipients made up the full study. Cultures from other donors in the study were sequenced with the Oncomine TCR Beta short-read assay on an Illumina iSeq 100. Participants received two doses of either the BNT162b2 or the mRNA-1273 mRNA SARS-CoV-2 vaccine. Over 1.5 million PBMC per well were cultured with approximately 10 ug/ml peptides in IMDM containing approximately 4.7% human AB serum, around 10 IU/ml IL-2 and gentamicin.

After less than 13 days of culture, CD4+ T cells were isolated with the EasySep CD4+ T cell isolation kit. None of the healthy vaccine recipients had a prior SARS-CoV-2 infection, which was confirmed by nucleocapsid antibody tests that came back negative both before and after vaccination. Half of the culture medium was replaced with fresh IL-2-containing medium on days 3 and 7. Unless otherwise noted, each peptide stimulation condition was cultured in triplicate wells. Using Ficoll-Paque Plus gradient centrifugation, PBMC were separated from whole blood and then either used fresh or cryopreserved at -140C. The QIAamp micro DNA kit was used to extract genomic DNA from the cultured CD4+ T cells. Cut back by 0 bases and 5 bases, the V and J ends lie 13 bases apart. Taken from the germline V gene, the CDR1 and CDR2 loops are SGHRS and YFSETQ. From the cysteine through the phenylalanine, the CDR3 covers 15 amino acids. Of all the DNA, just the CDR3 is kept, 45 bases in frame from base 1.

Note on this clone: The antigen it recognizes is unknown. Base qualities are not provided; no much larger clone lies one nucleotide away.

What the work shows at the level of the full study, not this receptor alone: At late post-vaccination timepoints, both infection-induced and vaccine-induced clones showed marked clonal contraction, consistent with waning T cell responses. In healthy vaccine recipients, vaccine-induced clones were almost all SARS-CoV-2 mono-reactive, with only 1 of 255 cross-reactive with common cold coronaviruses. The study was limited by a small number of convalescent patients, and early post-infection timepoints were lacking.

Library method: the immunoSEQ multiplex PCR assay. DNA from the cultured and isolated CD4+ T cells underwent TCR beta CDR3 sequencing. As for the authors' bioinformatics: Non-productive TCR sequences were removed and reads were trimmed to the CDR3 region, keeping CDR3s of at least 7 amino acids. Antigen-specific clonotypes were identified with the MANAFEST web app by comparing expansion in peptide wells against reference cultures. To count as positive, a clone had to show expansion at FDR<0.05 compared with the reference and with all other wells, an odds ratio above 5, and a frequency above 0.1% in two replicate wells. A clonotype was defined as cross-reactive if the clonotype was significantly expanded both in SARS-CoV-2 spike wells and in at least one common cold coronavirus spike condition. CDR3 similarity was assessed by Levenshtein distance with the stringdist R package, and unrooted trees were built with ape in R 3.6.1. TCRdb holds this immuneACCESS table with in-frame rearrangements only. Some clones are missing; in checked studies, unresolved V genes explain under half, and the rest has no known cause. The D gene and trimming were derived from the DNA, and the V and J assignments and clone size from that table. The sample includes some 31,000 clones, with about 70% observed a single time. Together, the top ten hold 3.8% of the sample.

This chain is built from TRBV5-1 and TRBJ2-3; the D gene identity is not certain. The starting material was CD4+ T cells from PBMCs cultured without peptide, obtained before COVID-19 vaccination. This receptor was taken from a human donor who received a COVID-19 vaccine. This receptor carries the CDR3 CASSLGNVLGDTQYF. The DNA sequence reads TGCGCCAGCAGCTTGGGGAACGTCCTCGGAGATACGCAGTATTTT.